The 25 T cell receptor beta chains presented below share a single source sample, sequenced in a study of radiotherapy plus CTLA-4 blockade in lung cancer. This table comes from immunoSEQ multiplex PCR, and its TCRdb copy is limited to in-frame clones, with some not included. Of about 46,000 clones listed, around 75% were seen once; the top ten hold about 9%. Sequencing used peripheral blood, obtained from a patient treated with radiotherapy plus ipilimumab. The receptors were gathered from a human donor with non-small cell lung cancer who had a complete response to radiotherapy plus ipilimumab.

This chain joins TRBV27 and TRBJ2-5, with D possibly matching TRBD1 (5 bases). The J call may be incorrect, as the DNA end agrees better with TRBJ2-7. The CDR3 is made up of 14 amino acids. CDR1 is MNHEY and CDR2 is SMNVEV in the germline V gene (reference sequence). DNA of the CDR3: TGTGCCAGCAGTTTAGCAGGGCCTTCCTACGAGCAGTACTTC. Its protein product is CASSLAGPSYEQYF.

The genes are TRBV18 and TRBJ1-2; 8 bases map to TRBD1. Germline CDR1 and CDR2: KGHSH and LQKENI. The CDR3 loop spans 13 amino acids. V gave up 3 bases and J gave up 13 bases; unmatched junction bases: 10. CDR3 coding DNA: TGTGCCAGCTCACCGGAAGACAGGGGACTCTCCACCTTC. Translation gives CASSPEDRGLSTF.

The chain combines TRBV5-1 with TRBJ2-1, with 8 bases identical to TRBD1. J lost 8 bases, V lost 4 bases, and 8 bases had no gene match. Germline V gene sequence: CDR1 SGHRS, CDR2 YFSETQ. CDR3 length equals 14 residues. CDR3 in DNA: TGCGCCAGCAGCATGGGACAGGATTACGATGAGCAGTTCTTC. It translates to CASSMGQDYDEQFF.

The gene calls are TRBV7-9 and TRBJ1-1, with unresolved D. Germline V CDR1 and CDR2: SEHNR, FQNEAQ (reference sequence). The V gene lost 7 bases and the J gene lost 0 bases, with 9 bases spanning the gap. CDR3 length: 13 residues. The CDR3 protein is CASTGIVNTEAFF. The CDR3 DNA reads TGTGCCAGCACCGGGATCGTGAACACTGAAGCTTTCTTT.

V and J are TRBV15 and TRBJ2-5, with D possibly TRBD2 on 6 matching bases. The CDR3 totals 14 residues. Germline V gene data show CDR1 as LNHNV and CDR2 as YYDKDF (reference sequence). The V end lost 5 bases, the J end lost 4 bases, and 14 bases lay between the germline ends. The CDR3 DNA sequence: TGTGCCACCAGCTTGGGGGGAGAAGGAGAGACCCAGTACTTC. It specifies CATSLGGEGETQYF.

The CDR3 is CASGLSSGIETQYF. DNA for the CDR3: TGTGCTAGTGGTTTGTCTAGCGGGATAGAGACCCAGTACTTC. This chain connects TRBV12-5 to TRBJ2-5, with 9 bases that match TRBD2. V was pared by 2 bases and J by 4 bases, with 2 bases of the junction left unmatched. This CDR3 region has 14 residues. Per the germline V gene, CDR1 is LGHNT and CDR2 is FRNRAP.

The J gene is TRBJ2-3, the V gene TRBV12-5; TRBD2 matches at 11 bases. J was trimmed by 3 bases and V by 4 bases; bases with no gene match: 6. Germline V lookup: CDR1 LGHNT, CDR2 FRNRAP. This CDR3 comprises 16 residues. This CDR3 reads CASGSNRTSGTDTQYF. DNA of the CDR3: TGTGCTAGTGGTTCGAATCGGACTAGCGGGACAGATACGCAGTATTTT.

CDR3 bases: TGTGCCTGGAGTGCCCCAGGGGTGGGTAGCAATCAGCCCCAGCATTTT. Translated, it gives CAWSAPGVGSNQPQHF. The genes are TRBV30 and TRBJ1-5; D might be TRBD1 (6 bases). The germline V gene has CDR1 GTSNPN and CDR2 SVGIG (reference sequence). Deletions cut 1 base from V and 0 bases from J, with 13 bases between. The CDR3 covers 16 residues.

This sequence joins TRBV27 and TRBJ2-1; 10 bases are a match to TRBD2. CDR1 and CDR2 (germline): MNHEY, SMNVEV (reference sequence). There are 16 residues in the CDR3. V lost 5 bases to trimming and J lost 3 bases; unmatched junction nucleotides: 7. The CDR3 coding sequence is TGTGCCAGCAGTCCTTCTAGCGGGGGTGACTACAATGAGCAGTTCTTC. Amino acids: CASSPSSGGDYNEQFF.

The chain joins TRBV2 to TRBJ2-2; TRBD2 matches at 7 bases. This CDR3 is 17 amino acids long. The germline V gene has CDR1 SNHLY and CDR2 FYNNEI. V lost 6 bases to trimming and J lost 5 bases; unmatched junction nucleotides: 15. The CDR3 sequence is CASRGPTTGGETGELFF. In DNA form, the CDR3 reads TGTGCCAGCAGGGGGCCGACCACGGGAGGAGAAACCGGGGAGCTGTTTTTT.

This clone was counted a single time. The V and J genes are TRBV19 and TRBJ1-2, with 10 bases that match TRBD1. The V gene's germline CDR1 is LNHDA and CDR2 SQIVND (reference sequence). V shed 2 bases, J shed 3 bases, and the junction held 9 bases outside the gene matches. The CDR3 contains 17 residues. CDR3 in amino acids: CASSIRSSTGGDYGYTF. As DNA, the CDR3 is TGTGCCAGTAGTATAAGGAGCTCGACAGGGGGCGACTATGGCTACACCTTC. Variable domain in full (rest from reference TRBV19 and TRBJ1-2): DGGITQSPKYLFRKEGQNVTLSCEQNLNHDAMYWYRQDPGQGLRLIYYSQIVNDFQKGDIAEGYSVSREKKESFPLTVTSAQKNPTAFYLCASSIRSSTGGDYGYTFGSGTRLTVV.

The chain has TRBV5-1 and TRBJ2-3; TRBD1 aligns across 7 bases. Germline values: CDR1 SGHRS, CDR2 YFSETQ. V trimming: 3 bases; J trimming: 3 bases; junction bases outside the gene matches: 10. The CDR3 consists of 16 residues. For the CDR3, the DNA is TGCGCCAGCAGCTGGGGTGGCAGGGGGTTTACAGATACGCAGTATTTT. Its protein is CASSWGGRGFTDTQYF. The full variable domain, its missing parts supplied by reference TRBV5-1 and TRBJ2-3, is KAGVTQTPRYLIKTRGQQVTLSCSPISGHRSVSWYQQTPGQGLQFLFEYFSETQRNKGNFPGRFSGRQFSNSRSEMNVSTLELGDSALYLCASSWGGRGFTDTQYFGPGTRLTVL.

This chain links TRBV9 with TRBJ1-2; D uncertain. V lost 3 bases and J 4 bases, leaving 19 bases between the germline ends. The CDR3 contains 16 residues. The germline V gene encodes CDR1 SGDLS and CDR2 YYNGEE. The chain's CDR3 is CASSAHPLGDSYGYTF. The CDR3 DNA sequence: TGTGCCAGCAGCGCCCACCCCCTGGGAGATTCCTATGGCTACACCTTC. The full variable domain, in which reference TRBV9 and TRBJ1-2 provide the parts outside the CDR3, is DSGVTQTPKHLITATGQRVTLRCSPRSGDLSVYWYQQSLDQGLQFLIQYYNGEERAKGNILERFSAQQFPDLHSELNLSSLELGDSALYFCASSAHPLGDSYGYTFGSGTRLTVV.

The chain recombines TRBV6-5 with TRBJ1-2, with a possible D match to TRBD1 (6 bases). Germline V CDR1 and CDR2: MNHEY, SVGAGI. The CDR3 is made up of 12 amino acids. V lost 5 bases to trimming and J lost 5 bases, with 9 bases between them. In DNA, the CDR3 is TGTGCCAGCAGTAGCACAGGGTATGGCTACACCTTC. Translation gives CASSSTGYGYTF.

The chain has TRBV6-8 and TRBJ2-1, with D perhaps matching TRBD2 (6 bases). CDR1 MNHGY and CDR2 SAAAGT come from the germline V gene. Trimming pared 7 bases from V and 8 bases from J, leaving 18 bases between. The CDR3 runs 14 residues. The CDR3 DNA reads as TGTGCCAGCAACGCTGGGACTTCCTCCTATGAGCAGTTCTTC. Protein product: CASNAGTSSYEQFF.

The rearrangement joins TRBV2 to TRBJ1-2; D ambiguous. V lost 8 bases and J 2 bases, leaving 9 bases between the germline ends. CDR3 size: 12 residues. Looked up from germline, CDR1 is SNHLY and CDR2 is FYNNEI. The CDR3 protein is CASGGNNYGYTF. The CDR3 coding sequence is TGTGCCAGCGGCGGGAACAACTATGGCTACACCTTC.

This clone was seen only once. This chain uses TRBV6-5 with TRBJ1-2; D remains ambiguous. Deletions cut 0 bases from V and 5 bases from J, with 13 bases between. The CDR3 extends over 15 amino acids. In germline, CDR1 is MNHEY, CDR2 SVGAGI. In DNA form, the CDR3 reads TGTGCCAGCAGTTACTCGAAACAGCAGACATATGGCTACACCTTC. It translates to CASSYSKQQTYGYTF.

The chain recombines TRBV15 with TRBJ2-1; 11 bases agree with TRBD2. Germline lookup yields CDR1 LNHNV and CDR2 YYDKDF (reference sequence). V shed 4 bases, J shed 4 bases, and the junction held 12 bases outside the gene matches. The CDR3 consists of 18 residues. The chain's CDR3 is CATSTTWGVAGGYNEQFF. CDR3 in DNA: TGTGCCACCAGCACTACCTGGGGGGTAGCGGGGGGGTACAATGAGCAGTTCTTC.

V is TRBV12-5 and J is TRBJ2-7; D perhaps matches TRBD2 (5 bases). CDR1 is LGHNT, CDR2 FRNRAP, per germline. The CDR3 is 12 residues long. V was clipped by 4 bases and J by 6 bases, with 10 bases between them. The CDR3 reads CASGSFGGEQYV. DNA for the CDR3: TGTGCTAGTGGTTCGTTCGGAGGCGAGCAGTACGTC.

This clone was observed a few times. The chain couples TRBV9 to TRBJ2-2, with a possible D match to TRBD1 (6 bases). Germline loops: CDR1 SGDLS, CDR2 YYNGEE. CDR3 length: 15 residues. Trimming left V 2 bases short and J 5 bases short, with 13 bases between. CDR3 DNA: TGTGCCAGCAGCGTTCCACCAGGGGAAACCGGGGAGCTGTTTTTT. It translates to CASSVPPGETGELFF.

The CDR3 region has the DNA TGTGCCAGCCACAGGCAACAAGAGACCCAGTACTTC. This codes for CASHRQQETQYF. The J gene is TRBJ2-5, the V gene TRBV6-6, with a tentative D call TRBD1 (5 bases). The CDR3 length is 12 residues. V shed 8 bases and J shed 2 bases, with 9 bases lying between them. The germline CDR1 and CDR2 sequences are MNHNY and SVGAGI (reference sequence).

The V and J genes are TRBV9 and TRBJ1-4; 7 bases fit TRBD1. Germline CDR1 SGDLS, CDR2 YYNGEE. V lost 3 bases to trimming and J lost 7 bases; unmatched junction nucleotides: 6. The CDR3 contains 14 residues. The CDR3 region is CASSEGGQSEKLFF. The CDR3 bases are TGTGCCAGCAGCGAGGGGGGACAGAGTGAAAAACTGTTTTTT.

The rearrangement joins TRBV30 to TRBJ1-4; D not resolved. Germline CDR1 and CDR2: GTSNPN and SVGIG (reference sequence). V dropped 2 bases and J dropped 8 bases, with 9 bases sitting between them. This CDR3 is 12 amino acids long. The CDR3 nucleotides read TGTGCCTGGAGTTCTAGGAGGGAAAAACTGTTTTTT. The encoded protein is CAWSSRREKLFF.

The chain is built from TRBV2 and TRBJ1-5; tentatively, D is TRBD1 (5 bases). The CDR3 extends over 13 amino acids. V was cut by 5 bases and J by 4 bases, with 9 bases left in between. CDR1 is SNHLY and CDR2 is FYNNEI in the germline V gene. For the CDR3, the DNA is TGTGCCAGCAGTATTGGGGGGAATCAGCCCCAGCATTTT. Translated: CASSIGGNQPQHF.

V gene TRBV30 combines with J gene TRBJ2-3; no reliable D call. There are 15 residues in the CDR3. Germline V gene sequence: CDR1 GTSNPN, CDR2 SVGIG (reference sequence). V lost 2 bases to trimming and J lost 0 bases, with 12 bases between them. Here the CDR3 reads CAWSSTDASTDTQYF. DNA for the CDR3: TGTGCCTGGAGTAGCACAGATGCTAGCACAGATACGCAGTATTTT.